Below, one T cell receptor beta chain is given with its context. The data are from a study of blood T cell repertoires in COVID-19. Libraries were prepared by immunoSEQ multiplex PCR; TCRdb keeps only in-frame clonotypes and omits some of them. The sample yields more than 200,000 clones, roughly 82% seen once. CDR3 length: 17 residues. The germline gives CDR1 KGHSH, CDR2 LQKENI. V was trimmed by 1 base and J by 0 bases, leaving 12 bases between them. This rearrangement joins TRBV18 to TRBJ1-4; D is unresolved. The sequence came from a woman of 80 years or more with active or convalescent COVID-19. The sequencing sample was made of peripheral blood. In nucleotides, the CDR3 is TGTGCCAGCTCACCACTGGCAGTCATTGCAACTAATGAAAAACTGTTTTTT. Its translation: CASSPLAVIATNEKLFF. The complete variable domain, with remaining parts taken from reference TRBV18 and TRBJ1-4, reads NAGVMQNPRHLVRRRGQEARLRCSPMKGHSHVYWYRQLPEEGLKFMVYLQKENIIDESGMPKERFSAEFPKEGPSILRIQQVVRGDSAAYFCASSPLAVIATNEKLFFGSGTQLSVL.